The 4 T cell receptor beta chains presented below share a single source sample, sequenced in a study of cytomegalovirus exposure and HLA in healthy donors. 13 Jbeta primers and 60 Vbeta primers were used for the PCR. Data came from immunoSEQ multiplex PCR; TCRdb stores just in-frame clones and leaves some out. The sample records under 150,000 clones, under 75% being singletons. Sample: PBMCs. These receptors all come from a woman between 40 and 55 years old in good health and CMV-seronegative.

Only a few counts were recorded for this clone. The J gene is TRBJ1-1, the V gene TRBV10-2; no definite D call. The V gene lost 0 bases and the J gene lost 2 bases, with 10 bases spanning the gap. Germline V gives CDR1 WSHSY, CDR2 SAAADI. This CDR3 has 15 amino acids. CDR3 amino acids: CASSESEGQNTEAFF. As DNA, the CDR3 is TGCGCCAGCAGTGAGTCGGAGGGTCAAAACACTGAAGCTTTCTTT.

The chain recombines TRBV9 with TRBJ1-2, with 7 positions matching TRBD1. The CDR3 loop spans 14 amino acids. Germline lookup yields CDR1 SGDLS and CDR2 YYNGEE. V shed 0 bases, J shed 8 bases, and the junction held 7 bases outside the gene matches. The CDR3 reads CASSVVGGAGGYTF. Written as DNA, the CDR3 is TGTGCCAGCAGCGTAGTAGGGGGCGCGGGGGGCTACACCTTC.

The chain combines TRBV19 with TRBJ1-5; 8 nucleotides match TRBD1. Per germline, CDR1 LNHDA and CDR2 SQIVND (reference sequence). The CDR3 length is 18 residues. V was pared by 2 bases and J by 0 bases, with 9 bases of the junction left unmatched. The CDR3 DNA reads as TGTGCCAGTAGTATAATAGCAGGGGGCGGTTATAGCAATCAGCCCCAGCATTTT. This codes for CASSIIAGGGYSNQPQHF.

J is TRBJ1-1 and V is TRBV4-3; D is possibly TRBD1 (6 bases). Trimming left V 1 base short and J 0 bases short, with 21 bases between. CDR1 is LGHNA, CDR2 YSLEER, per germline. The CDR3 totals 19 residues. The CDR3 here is CASSQGYGQSGLLNTEAFF. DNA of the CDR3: TGCGCCAGCAGCCAAGGATACGGACAGTCGGGCCTCTTGAACACTGAAGCTTTCTTT.